A single sample is the source of the 13 T cell receptor beta chains below, sequenced in a study of control samples from healthy donors and cancer patients. Assay: immunoSEQ multiplex PCR; the TCRdb copy retains only in-frame clones and omits some. Here the sample spans about 84,000 clones, around 84% being singletons. The sample consisted of PBMCs. The receptors were gathered from a man in his sixties with head and neck cancer.

This rearrangement joins TRBV29-1 to TRBJ2-7; D not certain. The CDR3 has 13 residues. V was trimmed by 2 bases and J by 7 bases, leaving 15 bases between them. Per the germline V gene, CDR1 is SQVTM and CDR2 is ANQGSEA. DNA of the CDR3: TGCAGCGTTGAATTGTCCAGCTCCGGGGAGCAGTACTTC. It is translated as CSVELSSSGEQYF.

V and J are TRBV4-1 and TRBJ2-3; D ambiguous. Per the germline V gene, CDR1 is MGHRA and CDR2 is YSYEKL. Trimming cost V 0 bases and J 6 bases, with 10 bases left between them. The CDR3 is made up of 14 amino acids. CDR3: CASSQEARADTQYF. The CDR3 DNA follows: TGCGCCAGCAGCCAAGAGGCTCGGGCTGATACGCAGTATTTT.

The rearrangement links TRBV6-5 to TRBJ2-3, with D possibly matching TRBD1 (5 bases). The CDR3 is 15 amino acids. The germline CDR1 and CDR2 sequences are MNHEY and SVGAGI. Trimming stripped 5 bases from V and 3 bases from J, with 15 bases between. This CDR3 is CASSLGAGLTDTQYF. CDR3 nucleotides: TGTGCCAGCAGTCTTGGGGCAGGGCTAACAGATACGCAGTATTTT.

CDR3 loop: CAIDRAGGNQPQHF. The CDR3 bases are TGTGCGATCGACAGGGCTGGGGGCAATCAGCCCCAGCATTTT. J is TRBJ1-5 and V is TRBV2; 7 bases are a match to TRBD1. From germline, CDR1 is SNHLY and CDR2 FYNNEI. The CDR3 extends over 14 amino acids.

The gene calls are TRBV3-1 (or the pseudogene TRBV3-2) and TRBJ2-7; 8 bases match TRBD1. The CDR3 totals 13 residues. Looked up from germline, CDR1 is LGHDT and CDR2 is YNNKEL (reference sequence). V lost 4 bases and J lost 4; bases outside the gene matches: 3. CDR3 bases: TGTGCCAGCAGCCCCACAGGGGGGTACGAGCAGTACTTC. Its protein product is CASSPTGGYEQYF.

The chain recombines TRBV24-1 with TRBJ2-5; D not certain. The V end lost 7 bases, the J end lost 2 bases, and 10 bases lay between the germline ends. CDR1 and CDR2 (germline): KGHDR, SFDVKD. This CDR3 region has 13 residues. CDR3 residues: CATRKERQETQYF. Written as DNA, the CDR3 is TGTGCCACCAGAAAGGAGAGGCAAGAGACCCAGTACTTC.

The rearrangement links TRBV4-2 to TRBJ2-7; D is possibly TRBD2 (6 bases). Trimming pared 0 bases from V and 3 bases from J, leaving 21 bases between. Germline V gene sequence: CDR1 LGHNA, CDR2 YNFKEQ. The CDR3 runs to 18 residues. The CDR3 protein is CASSQETGAGRIDYEQYF. In DNA, the CDR3 is TGTGCCAGCAGCCAAGAAACTGGGGCAGGGAGGATAGACTACGAGCAGTACTTC.

The chain recombines TRBV5-4 with TRBJ2-1; D gene uncertain. The V and J ends lost 1 base and 10 bases respectively, with 6 bases between them. The CDR3 runs to 11 residues. Germline V gene lookup returns CDR1 SGHNT and CDR2 YYREEE (reference sequence). CDR3 nucleotides: TGTGCCAGCAGCTTGACAACCGAGCAGTTCTTC. The encoded protein is CASSLTTEQFF.

Points on this clone: A junction boundary mismatches the germline segment, possibly from a read error. The J gene is TRBJ2-5, the V gene TRBV19, with 7 nucleotides matching TRBD2. CDR1 and CDR2 from the germline V gene are LNHDA and SQIVND (reference sequence). The CDR3 runs to 14 residues. The CDR3 reads CASIILAKKETQYF. CDR3 DNA: TGTGCCAGTATTATACTAGCGAAGAAAGAGACCCAGTACTTC.

The gene calls are TRBV11-2 and TRBJ2-5, with TRBD1 as a possible D gene (6 bases). Trimming cost V 5 bases and J 4 bases, with 11 bases left between them. This CDR3 comprises 13 residues. Germline CDR1 SGHAT, CDR2 FQNNGV. CDR3 loop: CASSPGTRETQYF. In nucleotides, the CDR3 is TGTGCCAGCAGCCCCGGGACAAGAGAGACCCAGTACTTC.

V usage is TRBV28 and J usage is TRBJ2-2; D may be TRBD1 (6 bases). The CDR3 loop spans 13 amino acids. Germline values: CDR1 MDHEN, CDR2 SYDVKM. Trimming pared 10 bases from V and 7 bases from J, leaving 16 bases between. The CDR3, as DNA: TGTGCCACCCCGGACAGCGCCGGCGGGGAGCTGTTTTTT. Amino acid sequence: CATPDSAGGELFF.

The gene calls are TRBV19 and TRBJ2-2; D not certain. The CDR3 is 12 amino acids. With 4 bases removed from V and 3 bases from J, the gap between germline ends came to 3 bases. Germline loops: CDR1 LNHDA, CDR2 SQIVND (reference sequence). DNA of the CDR3: TGTGCCAGTAGTAAGGACACCGGGGAGCTGTTTTTT. Amino acid sequence: CASSKDTGELFF.

This chain connects TRBV27 to TRBJ1-5; a weak D match, TRBD1 (5 bases). V was cut by 6 bases and J by 3 bases, with 15 bases left in between. The CDR3 spans 15 residues. Per germline, CDR1 MNHEY and CDR2 SMNVEV (reference sequence). The CDR3 here is CASSPDRDYNQPQHF. The DNA for the CDR3 is TGTGCCAGCAGCCCAGACCGGGACTACAATCAGCCCCAGCATTTT.